Listed below are T cell receptor beta chains from one sample, sequenced in a study of blood T cell repertoires in COVID-19. Profiled with immunoSEQ multiplex PCR; TCRdb holds only in-frame clones, not every one. The table lists some 150,000 clones, about 88% of them singletons, with about 2.3% in the top ten. The specimen sequenced was peripheral blood. All receptors derive from a human donor in a cohort sampled during active COVID-19. CDR3s include the opening cysteine and the closing phenylalanine or tryptophan. The order of the fields is J gene, V gene, D gene, CDR3 DNA, CDR3 protein. A D gene is named only where the DNA matches it firmly.

>TRBJ1-1|TRBV5-6|TRBD1
TGTGCCAGCAGCTTGCGGCAGACAGGGATCCTGAACACTGAAGCTTTCTTT
CASSLRQTGILNTEAFF
>TRBJ1-3|TRBV29-1|TRBD1
TGCAGCGTTGGGACAGGAGGGGCTGGAAACACCATATATTTT
CSVGTGGAGNTIYF
>TRBJ2-7|TRBV9|TRBD1
TGTGCCAGCAGCGTAGGAGGGGGCGGGTCCTACGAGCAGTACTTC
CASSVGGGGSYEQYF
>TRBJ2-7|TRBV27|-
TGTGCCAGCAGTTTCACAGGGCCGCCCTTCGAGCAGTACTTC
CASSFTGPPFEQYF
>TRBJ2-3|TRBV5-6|-
TGTGCCAGCAGCCTTAGCACAGATACGCAGTATTTT
CASSLSTDTQYF
>TRBJ2-7|TRBV24-1|-
TGTGCCACCAGTGAGTCGGACAGACTTGACGAGCAGTACTTC
CATSESDRLDEQYF
>TRBJ1-2|TRBV3-1/TRBV3-2|TRBD1
TGTGCCAGCAGCCAAGTGGGACAGGGGGCTAGTCGGAACTATGGCTACACCTTC
CASSQVGQGASRNYGYTF
>TRBJ2-2|TRBV7-2|TRBD1
TGTGCCAGCAGCCCAAGCAGGGGGTGGCACGGGGAGCTGTTTTTT
CASSPSRGWHGELFF
>TRBJ2-5|TRBV5-6|TRBD2
TGTGCCAGCAGCTCCCGGGAGGTAGCGGGAGTTGAGACCCAGTACTTC
CASSSREVAGVETQYF
>TRBJ1-5|TRBV10-1|-
TGCGCCAGCAGTGAGTCGGGTCGTGTGGCACAGCAGTCGGATCAGCCCCAGCATTTT
CASSESGRVAQQSDQPQHF
>TRBJ2-7|TRBV5-1|TRBD1
TGCGCCAGCAGCTTAGAGGGACAGGGGGTCTACGAGCAGTACTTC
CASSLEGQGVYEQYF
>TRBJ2-2|TRBV7-8|TRBD2
TGTGCCAGCAGCTACCAAACCGCGGGGGGGCCCGTCACCGGGGAGCTGTTTTTT
CASSYQTAGGPVTGELFF
>TRBJ1-2|TRBV6-5|-
TGTGCCAGCAGTTCGTCTGATGGCTACACCTTC
CASSSSDGYTF
>TRBJ2-3|TRBV7-2|TRBD1
TGTGCCAGCAGCTTAGTACAGGGGAGCACAGATACGCAGTATTTT
CASSLVQGSTDTQYF
>TRBJ1-1|TRBV30|-
TGTGCCTGGGGTTCACAGAATTTCAACACTGAAGCTTTCTTT
CAWGSQNFNTEAFF
>TRBJ1-2|TRBV9|-
TGTGCCAGCAGCGGAAAAGCCCAGGGTGTCTATGGCTACACCTTC
CASSGKAQGVYGYTF
>TRBJ2-1|TRBV7-8|TRBD1
TGTGCCAGCAGCTTTCGGGGCAGGGGGCGGTTTGGCGATGAGCAGTTCTTC
CASSFRGRGRFGDEQFF
>TRBJ2-2|TRBV28|-
TGTGCCAGCAGGGGCGGGCTAAACACCGGGGAGCTGTTTTTT
CASRGGLNTGELFF